This passage covers 21 T cell receptor beta chains from one sample sequenced in a study of T-cell memory formation after mild COVID-19. TCRdb redid the calling of the 5' RACE reads with MiXCR, one entry per CDR3 protein. The sample contains around 200,000 distinct CDR3 sequences, over 20% of which appear only once. The specimen sequenced was PBMCs or a T cell subset sorted from them (not recorded which). Receptor source: an adult woman who had mild COVID-19 (a few samples of this study predate the infection). Cell type and time point are not known.

The V gene is TRBV20-1, the J gene TRBJ2-6, with D possibly being TRBD1 or TRBD2 (5 bases each). CDR3 size: 16 residues. V dropped 6 bases and J dropped 0 bases, with 15 bases sitting between them. Per the germline V gene, CDR1 is DFQATT and CDR2 is SNEGSKA (reference sequence). The CDR3 nucleotides read TGCAGTGCGAGGGACCTGATGAGCTCTGGGGCCAACGTCCTGACTTTC. The encoded protein is CSARDLMSSGANVLTF.

This clonotype was seen more than once but under ten times. V usage is TRBV5-6 and J usage is TRBJ1-1; the D is unclear. V was trimmed by 0 bases and J by 8 bases, leaving 11 bases between them. The CDR3 extends over 13 amino acids. CDR1 SGHDT and CDR2 YYEEEE come from the germline V gene. CDR3 nucleotide sequence: TGTGCCAGCAGCTTGGGGGCGGGCAGCGAAGCTTTCTTT. It translates to CASSLGAGSEAFF.

The rearrangement joins TRBV12-3 or TRBV12-4 to TRBJ1-1; D unresolved. V lost 1 base to trimming and J lost 4 bases, with 10 bases between them. The CDR3 is 14 residues long. The CDR3: CASSLGDWGTEAFF. Here the CDR3 DNA reads TGTGCCAGCAGTTTAGGGGATTGGGGCACTGAAGCTTTCTTT.

The chain uses TRBV6-5 and TRBJ1-5; TRBD1 matches at 9 bases. The CDR3 spans 14 residues. Trimming at V came to 6 bases and at J to 4 bases, leaving 4 bases not matched to a gene. Germline V gene lookup returns CDR1 MNHEY and CDR2 SVGAGI. CDR3 nucleotides: TGTGCCAGCAGGGAGGGACAGGGTAATCAGCCCCAGCATTTT. Translating it yields CASREGQGNQPQHF.

This clonotype came up a few times. The CDR3 here is CASSLGGGFYGYTF. CDR3 bases: TGTGCCAGCAGCTTAGGAGGGGGTTTCTATGGCTACACCTTC. This chain connects TRBV7-8 to TRBJ1-2; D is possibly TRBD1 (6 bases). The CDR3 contains 14 residues. Germline lookup yields CDR1 SGHVS and CDR2 FQNEAQ. Trimming pared 1 base from V and 4 bases from J, leaving 10 bases between.

This clonotype was found a few times. This chain uses TRBV4-1 with TRBJ2-4; D call uncertain. Looked up from germline, CDR1 is MGHRA and CDR2 is YSYEKL. V lost 0 bases, J lost 1 base, and 25 bases lay in between. The CDR3 is 21 residues long. DNA for the CDR3: TGCGCCAGCAGCCAAGATGTTTCCGCGGCAGTGGGGATATGGGCCAAAAACATTCAGTACTTC. This gives the protein CASSQDVSAAVGIWAKNIQYF.

This sequence joins TRBV6-5 and TRBJ1-5; weak D call: TRBD1 (5 bases). The CDR3 spans 15 residues. V lost 4 bases to trimming and J lost 7 bases, with 17 bases between them. Germline CDR1 reads MNHEY; CDR2 reads SVGAGI. CDR3 nucleotide sequence: TGTGCCAGCAGTTTCTCGGGGGGGTCGGGGCAGCCCCAGCATTTT. Protein: CASSFSGGSGQPQHF.

This clonotype has ten or more counts. CDR3 bases: TGTGCCAGCAGCTCTCAGCCCGGACTAGCGGGGGCCTACAATGAGCAGTTCTTC. Translation: CASSSQPGLAGAYNEQFF. The V and J genes are TRBV7-6 and TRBJ2-1; 13 bases fit TRBD2. The CDR3 has 18 amino acids. In germline, CDR1 is SGHVS, CDR2 FNYEAQ. After removal of 4 bases from V and 2 bases from J, the junction contained 8 bases not matched to a gene.

This clonotype occurred many times. The chain combines TRBV4-2 with TRBJ1-1; D is unclear. The V gene's germline CDR1 is LGHNA and CDR2 YNFKEQ. V lost 0 bases, J lost 5 bases, and 7 bases lay in between. The CDR3 has 13 residues. The CDR3: CASSQEGGTEAFF. The CDR3, as DNA: TGTGCCAGCAGCCAAGAGGGAGGAACTGAAGCTTTCTTT.

This clonotype has only a few counts. The chain employs TRBV6-6 and TRBJ2-1; D gene ambiguous. The CDR3 contains 11 residues. Germline V gives CDR1 MNHNY, CDR2 SVGAGI (reference sequence). Deletions cut 8 bases from V and 9 bases from J, with 11 bases between. This chain's CDR3 is CASCNGIEQFF. CDR3 DNA sequence: TGTGCCAGCTGTAACGGTATTGAGCAGTTCTTC.

This clonotype was observed a handful of times. For the CDR3, the DNA is TGTGCCAGCAGTTACTCTTTAGCGGGAGGAATCCGCGAGCAGTACTTC. The encoded protein is CASSYSLAGGIREQYF. The V gene is TRBV6-6, the J gene TRBJ2-7, with 10 positions matching TRBD2. This CDR3 region has 16 residues. The germline V gene encodes CDR1 MNHNY and CDR2 SVGAGI (reference sequence). After removal of 0 bases from V and 6 bases from J, the junction contained 8 bases not matched to a gene.

The V gene is TRBV20-1, the J gene TRBJ1-1; tentative D call: TRBD1 (5 bases). The CDR3 is 15 residues long. Germline CDR1 reads DFQATT; CDR2 reads SNEGSKA (reference sequence). Trimming pared 7 bases from V and 4 bases from J, leaving 22 bases between. The CDR3, as DNA: TGCAGTGTCAACCCTCAGGGTCCTGGGGGCACTGAAGCTTTCTTT. This translates into CSVNPQGPGGTEAFF.

The CDR3 DNA reads as TGCAGCGTTGAGAGACGGACAGGATCCTACGAGCAGTACTTC. Protein: CSVERRTGSYEQYF. The gene calls are TRBV29-1 and TRBJ2-7; 7 bases fit TRBD1. CDR1 and CDR2 (germline): SQVTM, ANQGSEA. The CDR3 runs to 14 residues. V dropped 3 bases and J dropped 1; count of bases not matched to a gene: 6.

The chain carries TRBV6-5 and TRBJ2-2; D not certain. CDR1 is MNHEY, CDR2 SVGAGI, per germline. The V gene lost 0 bases and the J gene lost 3 bases, with 11 bases spanning the gap. The CDR3 is 16 amino acids. Here the CDR3 DNA reads TGTGCCAGCAGTTACTCAAGAGTAGAGGACACCGGGGAGCTGTTTTTT. This sequence encodes CASSYSRVEDTGELFF.

The chain couples TRBV7-6 to TRBJ1-4; no definite D call. With 2 bases removed from V and 8 bases from J, the gap between germline ends came to 6 bases. The CDR3 has 12 residues. Germline V lookup: CDR1 SGHVS, CDR2 FNYEAQ. The CDR3 loop reads CASSLFQEKLFF. The CDR3 DNA reads TGTGCCAGCAGCTTATTTCAGGAAAAACTGTTTTTT.

The rearrangement joins TRBV23-1 to TRBJ2-3; unclear D gene. TRBV23-1 is an ORF, and what it does is uncertain. The germline V and J ends were trimmed by 2 bases and 0 bases, with 12 bases remaining between them. The CDR3 spans 16 residues. CDR3 amino acids: CASSQPGNRSTDTQYF. The CDR3 DNA follows: TGCGCCAGCAGTCAACCAGGAAATCGAAGCACAGATACGCAGTATTTT.

This chain connects TRBV4-1 to TRBJ2-1, with D possibly matching TRBD2 (5 bases). Germline CDR1 is MGHRA and CDR2 is YSYEKL. The V end was cut by 3 bases, the J end by 0 bases, with 12 bases between. This CDR3 is 16 amino acids long. The CDR3, as DNA: TGCGCCAGCAGCCATCCGACTACCAGCTCCTACAATGAGCAGTTCTTC. Its protein is CASSHPTTSSYNEQFF.

The chain is built from TRBV7-9 and TRBJ1-2; the match to TRBD1 covers 7 bases. Germline V gene lookup returns CDR1 SEHNR and CDR2 FQNEAQ (reference sequence). The length of the CDR3 is 15 residues. Trimming at V came to 5 bases and at J to 6 bases, leaving 12 bases not matched to a gene. CDR3 nucleotides: TGTGCCAGCAGCCACAGCCAGGGGGTTAAGGATGGCTACACCTTC. Protein: CASSHSQGVKDGYTF.

This clonotype was detected only a few times. V usage is TRBV29-1 and J usage is TRBJ2-3; perhaps D is TRBD1 or TRBD2 (5 bases each). Germline V gene sequence: CDR1 SQVTM, CDR2 ANQGSEA. CDR3 size: 13 residues. The V end was cut by 8 bases, the J end by 5 bases, with 17 bases between. The CDR3 bases are TGCAGCTTCCGGGACCCCACTGAAGATACGCAGTATTTT. It is translated as CSFRDPTEDTQYF.

The chain combines TRBV12-3 or TRBV12-4 with TRBJ1-5; D not certain. V lost 3 bases, J lost 3 bases, and 6 bases lay in between. The CDR3 sequence is 13 residues long. The CDR3 DNA follows: TGTGCCAGCAGTTTCGCAGACAATCAGCCCCAGCATTTT. This translates into CASSFADNQPQHF.

This rearrangement joins TRBV9 to TRBJ2-1, with 9 bases fitting TRBD1. Germline V gene sequence: CDR1 SGDLS, CDR2 YYNGEE. The V segment lost 0 bases and the J segment 8 bases; nucleotides outside the gene matches: 9. This CDR3 has 16 residues. The CDR3 coding sequence is TGTGCCAGCAGCGTAGGGAACAGGGGGCTATACGATGAGCAGTTCTTC. Translation gives CASSVGNRGLYDEQFF.